This T cell receptor beta chain was observed in a study of cytomegalovirus exposure and HLA in healthy donors. V was clipped by 3 bases and J by 0 bases, with 18 bases between them. This CDR3 has 17 amino acids. PCR involved 60 Vbeta and 13 Jbeta primers. Clones were sequenced by immunoSEQ multiplex PCR, and TCRdb holds only the in-frame ones, with some missing. The sample consists of around 120,000 clones, 77% of them appearing once. The TCR comes from a man aged 50 or older in good health and CMV-seropositive. The specimen sequenced was PBMCs. The genes are TRBV5-3 and TRBJ1-1; D is perhaps TRBD1 (5 bases). TRBV5-3 is noted as an ORF with a role that remains uncertain. In DNA form, the CDR3 reads TGTGCCAGAAGCTGGATGCAGGGTGAGGTAATGAACACTGAAGCTTTCTTT. It translates to CARSWMQGEVMNTEAFF.